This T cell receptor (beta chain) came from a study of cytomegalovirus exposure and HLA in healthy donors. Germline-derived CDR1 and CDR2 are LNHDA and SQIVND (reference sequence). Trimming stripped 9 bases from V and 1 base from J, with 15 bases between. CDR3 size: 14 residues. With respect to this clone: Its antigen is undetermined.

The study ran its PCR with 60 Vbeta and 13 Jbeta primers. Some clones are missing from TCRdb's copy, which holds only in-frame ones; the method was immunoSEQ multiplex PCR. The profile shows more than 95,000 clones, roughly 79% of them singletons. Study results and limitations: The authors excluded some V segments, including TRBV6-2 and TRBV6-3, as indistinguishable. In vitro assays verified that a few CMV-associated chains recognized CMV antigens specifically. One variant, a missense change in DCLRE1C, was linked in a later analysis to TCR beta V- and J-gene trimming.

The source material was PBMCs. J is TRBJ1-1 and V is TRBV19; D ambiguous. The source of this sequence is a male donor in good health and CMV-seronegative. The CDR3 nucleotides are TGTGCCAGCACACCCGAAACAGAGAACACTGAAGCTTTCTTT. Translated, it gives CASTPETENTEAFF.